Listed below are T cell receptor beta chains from one sample, sequenced in a study of vaccination and CD4 T cells after COVID-19. TCRdb reanalysed the PCR reads using MiXCR and keeps one entry per CDR3 protein. Of roughly 16,000 distinct CDR3 sequences listed, 45% to 50% were seen once; the top ten hold about 10%. Antigen specificity for these receptors is unknown. Sequenced: CD4+ T cells from blood, cultured in vitro. Every receptor here comes from a human donor who had recovered from COVID-19. CDR3s include the opening cysteine and the closing phenylalanine or tryptophan. The D gene is left open where the match is weak. A clone size is listed for some rows: how often the clone was seen (once, few, many), or a class if it is expanded.

D gene,J gene,clone size,V gene,CDR3 DNA,CDR3 protein
TRBD2,TRBJ2-3,few,TRBV20-1,TGCAGTGCTGTGGTTGGACTAGCGGGAATCACAGATACGCAGTATTTT,CSAVVGLAGITDTQYF
TRBD1,TRBJ1-2,NA,TRBV5-4,TGTGCCAGCAGCTTCCCAGGGGGCAGCTATGGCTACACCTTC,CASSFPGGSYGYTF
NA,TRBJ1-1,NA,TRBV19,TGTGCCAGTAGAAGGTTGGGGGAGACTGAAGCTTTCTTT,CASRRLGETEAFF
NA,TRBJ1-1,few,TRBV6-2/TRBV6-3,TGTGCCAGCTGGGCAGGGGACACTGAAGCTTTCTTT,CASWAGDTEAFF
NA,TRBJ1-2,NA,TRBV10-1,TGCGCCAGCAGTGTTCGACCCCAGGGGCGGGAGTTTGGCTATGGCTACACCTTC,CASSVRPQGREFGYGYTF
NA,TRBJ2-7,NA,TRBV7-8,TGTGCCAGCAGCTTTAAACTTTCAGCTGGGGGCGAGCAGTACTTC,CASSFKLSAGGEQYF
NA,TRBJ1-1,few,TRBV6-1,TGTGCCAGCAGCCAGACAGGACCCTACACTGAAGCTTTCTTT,CASSQTGPYTEAFF
TRBD1,TRBJ1-1,NA,TRBV27,TGTGCCAGCAGTTTAAGTATGAGGGGGCGGACTGAAGCTTTCTTT,CASSLSMRGRTEAFF
NA,TRBJ2-2,NA,TRBV6-5,TGTGCCAGCAGTTGGGGTACCGGGGAGCTGTTTTTT,CASSWGTGELFF
TRBD1,TRBJ2-7,few,TRBV27,TGTGCCAGCAGTCCGGACAGGGGGGGCTACGAGCAGTACTTC,CASSPDRGGYEQYF
TRBD1,TRBJ2-7,NA,TRBV5-1,TGCGCCAGCAGGACAATCCCGGACAGGGGGATATACGAGCAGTACTTC,CASRTIPDRGIYEQYF
NA,TRBJ1-2,NA,TRBV6-2/TRBV6-3,TGTGCCAGCAGTCCGGATAGGGGGAACTATGGCTACACCTTC,CASSPDRGNYGYTF
NA,TRBJ1-1,few,TRBV20-1,TGCAGTGCTAGGCGAGGTGCTGAAGCTTTCTTT,CSARRGAEAFF
TRBD1,TRBJ2-7,NA,TRBV5-4,TGTGCCAGCAGCTTGGGGGGACAGGGAGGGTACGAGCAGTACTTC,CASSLGGQGGYEQYF
NA,TRBJ2-5,NA,TRBV7-2,TGTGCCAGCGGGGCAGCTCAAACCAAAGAGACCCAGTACTTC,CASGAAQTKETQYF
NA,TRBJ2-2,NA,TRBV7-9,TGTGCCAGCAGCCCAGCGATAGCCCCCGGGGAGCTGTTTTTT,CASSPAIAPGELFF
TRBD1,TRBJ1-2,NA,TRBV7-2,TGTGCCAGCAGCTTAAAGAGGCCCGGACAGGGTAACTATGGCTACACCTTC,CASSLKRPGQGNYGYTF
NA,TRBJ1-1,NA,TRBV6-1,TGTGCCAGCAGGGGCTCAGGTATGAGGGGCATGAACACTGAAGCTTTCTTT,CASRGSGMRGMNTEAFF
NA,TRBJ1-2,NA,TRBV4-2,TGTGCCAGCGGCGAACGCAACTATGGCTACACCTTC,CASGERNYGYTF
NA,TRBJ1-1,few,TRBV19,TGTGCCAGTAGACCCCAGACCTATGGGACTGAAGCTTTCTTT,CASRPQTYGTEAFF
NA,TRBJ1-1,NA,TRBV28,TGTGCCAGCAAGGGGCAGGGGACCTCTGAAGCTTTCTTT,CASKGQGTSEAFF
NA,TRBJ2-1,NA,TRBV27,TGTGCCTCCAGGGGCAGGGCGGGCCCTACTTACTACAATGAGCAGTTCTTC,CASRGRAGPTYYNEQFF
NA,TRBJ2-2,few,TRBV11-3,TGTGCCAGCAGCTTAGCACTAGCCAACACCGGGGAGCTGTTTTTT,CASSLALANTGELFF
NA,TRBJ1-2,NA,TRBV7-9,TGTGCCAGCAGCTCAATTAACTATGGCTACACCTTC,CASSSINYGYTF